What follows are 29 T cell receptor beta chains derived from one specimen sequenced in a study of T cells in Graves' hyperthyroidism and ophthalmopathy. Amplification yielded TCR beta CDR3 regions, with RNA transcripts as the source. First-round RT-PCR with HTBI primers amplified the TCR CDR3 region. MiXCR was run by TCRdb on the multiplex PCR reads, yielding one entry per CDR3 protein. This sample yields roughly 400,000 distinct CDR3 sequences, of which roughly 25% are seen a single time; 73% belongs to the top ten. Sequences were obtained from blood. Receptor source: a man aged 45 to 65 with Graves' hyperthyroidism.

Worth noting for this clonotype: Because it lacks the conserved phenylalanine or tryptophan at the end, this CDR3 is likely a read error. The V gene is TRBV7-3, the J gene TRBJ2-1; D ambiguous. CDR1 is SGHTA and CDR2 is FQGTGA in the germline V gene. This CDR3 has 12 residues. V lost 2 bases and J lost 8, with 7 bases in between. The CDR3 here is CASSLFEDEQFS. The DNA for the CDR3 is TGTGCCAGCAGCTTATTTGAGGATGAGCAGTTCTCC.

The chain has TRBV28 and TRBJ1-1, with 8 bases that match TRBD1. Looked up from germline, CDR1 is MDHEN and CDR2 is SYDVKM. This CDR3 region has 16 residues. V lost 6 bases and J lost 0; bases outside the gene matches: 9. CDR3 DNA: TGTGCCAGCAGCCCGCCTGGCAGGGGGCTGAACACTGAAGCTTTCTTT. Translating gives CASSPPGRGLNTEAFF. The whole variable domain, filled in from reference TRBV28 and TRBJ1-1, reads DVKVTQSSRYLVKRTGEKVFLECVQDMDHENMFWYRQDPGLGLRLIYFSYDVKMKEKGDIPEGYSVSREKKERFSLILESASTNQTSMYLCASSPPGRGLNTEAFFGQGTRLTVV.

V and J are TRBV27 and TRBJ1-2; the D is unclear. The CDR3 totals 13 residues. Germline values: CDR1 MNHEY, CDR2 SMNVEV (reference sequence). With 6 bases removed from V and 1 base from J, the gap between germline ends came to 9 bases. In DNA form, the CDR3 reads TGTGCCAGCAGCAACAGCTATAACTATGGCTACACCTTC. Translation: CASSNSYNYGYTF.

This clonotype was counted at least ten times. The chain couples TRBV11-2 to TRBJ1-1; D perhaps matches TRBD1 (6 bases). CDR3 length equals 14 residues. Looked up from germline, CDR1 is SGHAT and CDR2 is FQNNGV. Trimming cost V 5 bases and J 2 bases, with 12 bases left between them. For the CDR3, the DNA is TGTGCCAGCAGCCTCAAACAGGGAAACACTGAAGCTTTCTTT. Protein sequence: CASSLKQGNTEAFF.

The chain recombines TRBV2 with TRBJ2-7; D is undetermined. Germline V gene data show CDR1 as SNHLY and CDR2 as FYNNEI. V was clipped by 1 base and J by 2 bases, with 9 bases between them. This CDR3 contains 14 residues. In nucleotides, the CDR3 is TGTGCCAGCAGTGAAGGACACGGACCCTACGAGCAGTACTTC. It specifies CASSEGHGPYEQYF.

This clonotype was observed a handful of times. The gene calls are TRBV10-3 and TRBJ2-1; possibly TRBD1 for D (6 bases). The CDR3 consists of 14 residues. Per the germline V gene, CDR1 is ENHRY and CDR2 is SYGVKD. V dropped 4 bases and J dropped 8 bases, with 15 bases sitting between them. CDR3 nucleotides: TGTGCCATCAGTGGCCAACAGGGCGTACATGAGCAGTTCTTC. Translated: CAISGQQGVHEQFF.

V is TRBV9 and J is TRBJ2-2; tentatively, D is TRBD2 (5 bases). This CDR3 has 17 amino acids. Germline V gives CDR1 SGDLS, CDR2 YYNGEE. The V gene lost 2 bases and the J gene lost 0 bases, with 14 bases spanning the gap. CDR3 in amino acids: CASSVSRVATNTGELFF. Here the CDR3 DNA reads TGTGCCAGCAGCGTGAGCCGGGTAGCGACGAACACCGGGGAGCTGTTTTTT.

The rearrangement links TRBV24-1 to TRBJ2-5, with unresolved D. This CDR3 has 11 amino acids. V was shortened by 4 bases and J by 7 bases, with 6 bases between the two germline ends. Germline loops: CDR1 KGHDR, CDR2 SFDVKD. The CDR3 nucleotides read TGTGCCACCAGTGACCTAGGGACCCAGTACTTC. Encoded protein: CATSDLGTQYF.

The rearrangement joins TRBV11-2 to TRBJ2-1; maybe TRBD2 (6 bases). The CDR3 length is 18 residues. The germline gives CDR1 SGHAT, CDR2 FQNNGV. V was pared by 2 bases and J by 0 bases, with 17 bases between. This CDR3 reads CASSLRVIAESSYNEQFF. CDR3 DNA sequence: TGTGCCAGCAGCTTACGTGTGATAGCGGAAAGCTCCTACAATGAGCAGTTCTTC.

Concerning this clonotype itself: Compared with germline, one end of the junction differs, possibly owing to a read error. V gene TRBV7-3 combines with J gene TRBJ2-7, with D possibly called TRBD1 or TRBD2 (5 bases each). The CDR3 extends over 14 amino acids. The germline V gene encodes CDR1 SGHTA and CDR2 FQGTGA. The CDR3 region has the DNA TGCGCCAGCAGCTCGTCGAGAGGGGACTACGAGCAGTACTTC. As protein: CASSSSRGDYEQYF.

Regarding this clonotype: A read error may account for a junction end that differs from germline. The chain employs TRBV29-1 and TRBJ2-7, with D perhaps TRBD2 (5 bases). CDR1 SQVTM and CDR2 ANQGSEA come from the germline V gene. This CDR3 has 12 amino acids. CDR3 DNA: TGCAGCGTTGGGCAGGACTCCTGCGAGCAGTACTTC. Translated, it gives CSVGQDSCEQYF.

The gene calls are TRBV18 and TRBJ1-2; no firm D call. This CDR3 spans 15 amino acids. Germline V gene sequence: CDR1 KGHSH, CDR2 LQKENI. With 3 bases removed from V and 3 bases from J, the gap between germline ends came to 14 bases. The CDR3 here is CASSPVPQPDYGYTF. The DNA for the CDR3 is TGTGCCAGCTCACCTGTTCCCCAGCCCGACTATGGCTACACCTTC.

This clonotype has ten or more counts. The chain links TRBV7-2 to TRBJ2-1, with D uncertain. V was pared by 2 bases and J by 6 bases, with 14 bases between. This CDR3 comprises 15 residues. Germline V gives CDR1 SGHTA, CDR2 FQGNSA. This CDR3 reads CASSLRGGVANEQFF. Here the CDR3 DNA reads TGTGCCAGCAGCTTACGCGGTGGAGTAGCCAATGAGCAGTTCTTC.

A word on this clonotype: Being one base from a much bigger clone, this may be a read error. The chain links TRBV3-1 to TRBJ2-3; TRBD2 might be the D (5 bases). CDR1 is LGHDT and CDR2 is YNNKEL in the germline V gene (reference sequence). The V end was cut by 3 bases, the J end by 0 bases, with 7 bases between. This CDR3 is built from 14 residues. CDR3 region: CASSQASSTDTQYF. The CDR3 bases are TGTGCCAGCAGCCAGGCTAGCAGCACAGATACGCAGTATTTT.

This clonotype was counted a few times. The chain recombines TRBV2 with TRBJ2-7; D is unclear. There are 11 residues in the CDR3. The germline V gene encodes CDR1 SNHLY and CDR2 FYNNEI. V was cut by 4 bases and J by 3 bases, with 4 bases left in between. The CDR3 is CASSAVYEQYF. In DNA, the CDR3 is TGTGCCAGCAGTGCTGTCTACGAGCAGTACTTC.

The chain links TRBV28 to TRBJ2-3, with 9 bases that match TRBD2. The germline gives CDR1 MDHEN, CDR2 SYDVKM. Trimming removed 0 bases from V and 2 bases from J; junction bases left unmatched: 15. This CDR3 is 20 amino acids long. CDR3 region: CASSLWILGPASGTTDTQYF. CDR3 sequence (DNA): TGTGCCAGCAGTTTATGGATCCTAGGGCCTGCTAGCGGGACCACAGATACGCAGTATTTT.

This clonotype appeared a few times. The rearrangement links TRBV2 to TRBJ1-4; 8 positions agree with TRBD1. The V gene's germline CDR1 is SNHLY and CDR2 FYNNEI. This CDR3 contains 13 residues. J was trimmed by 8 bases and V by 8 bases; bases with no gene match: 7. CDR3 in DNA: TGTGCCAGCTCCGAACAGGGGGGGGAAAAACTGTTTTTT. It codes for CASSEQGGEKLFF.

The chain uses TRBV3-1 and TRBJ1-2; D not resolved. This CDR3 has 13 amino acids. Trimming shortened V by 3 bases and J by 1 base, and 6 bases separated the two germline ends. Germline V gives CDR1 LGHDT, CDR2 YNNKEL (reference sequence). In nucleotides, the CDR3 is TGTGCCAGCAGCCATAAGGGTAACTATGGCTACACCTTC. Protein sequence: CASSHKGNYGYTF.

This clonotype was detected ten times or more. The CDR3 DNA follows: TGTGCCAGCTCACTATCCGGGACTAGCGGATACGAGCAGTACTTC. Its protein product is CASSLSGTSGYEQYF. V and J are TRBV18 and TRBJ2-7; 11 bases align to TRBD2. The CDR3 has 15 amino acids. Germline V lookup: CDR1 KGHSH, CDR2 LQKENI. Trimming cost V 4 bases and J 4 bases; bases outside gene matches: 6.

The CDR3 loop reads CASRAQGTSNTGELFF. CDR3 coding DNA: TGCGCCAGCAGAGCACAGGGGACGTCAAACACCGGGGAGCTGTTTTTT. V is TRBV5-1 and J is TRBJ2-2, with TRBD1 matching 7 bases. This CDR3 is 16 amino acids long. The V and J ends lost 5 bases and 2 bases, in that order; junction bases with no gene match: 9. Germline V gives CDR1 SGHRS, CDR2 YFSETQ.

This chain links TRBV12-3 or TRBV12-4 with TRBJ1-4, with D possibly TRBD1 on 5 matching bases. V shed 5 bases and J shed 3 bases, with 28 bases lying between them. This CDR3 is 20 amino acids long. The CDR3 DNA sequence: TGTGCCAGCAGTGTCCGGGACTTCGAACACTTGGGGATATCTAATGAAAAACTGTTTTTT. Translated, it gives CASSVRDFEHLGISNEKLFF.

In this sample, this clonotype turned up many times. This sequence joins TRBV7-9 and TRBJ2-5; 8 bases are shared with TRBD1. The trim removed 4 bases at V and 14 bases at J, leaving 9 bases unmatched. Per the germline V gene, CDR1 is SEHNR and CDR2 is FQNEAQ (reference sequence). The CDR3 totals 12 residues. CDR3 protein: CASSWTGTDYYF. The CDR3 DNA reads as TGTGCCAGCAGCTGGACAGGGACTGACTACTACTTC. The complete variable domain, with remaining parts taken from reference TRBV7-9 and TRBJ2-5, reads DTGVSQNPRHKITKRGQNVTFRCDPISEHNRLYWYRQTLGQGPEFLTYFQNEAQLEKSRLLSDRFSAERPKGSFSTLEIQRTEQGDSAMYLCASSWTGTDYYFGPGTRLLVL.

This clonotype showed up just a few times. CDR3 protein: CASSLLGLTDTQYF. CDR3 bases: TGTGCCAGCAGCTTACTAGGTCTAACAGATACGCAGTATTTT. The chain is built from TRBV7-2 and TRBJ2-3, with unresolved D. The germline V gene encodes CDR1 SGHTA and CDR2 FQGNSA. Between the trimmed V and J ends, which lost 2 bases and 3 bases, there was a span of 9 bases. This CDR3 is built from 14 residues.

This clonotype was picked up many times. V is TRBV6-1 and J is TRBJ1-1; D gene unclear. V lost 5 bases, J lost 3 bases, and 7 bases lay in between. The germline V gene has CDR1 MNHNS and CDR2 SASEGT. The CDR3 is 12 amino acids. The CDR3 is CASSPGDTEAFF. The CDR3 nucleotides read TGTGCCAGCAGTCCCGGAGACACTGAAGCTTTCTTT.

This clonotype was seen more than once but under ten times. CDR3 loop: CASRLQGASYEQYF. The CDR3 DNA is TGTGCCAGCAGGTTGCAGGGGGCGAGCTACGAGCAGTACTTC. The chain uses TRBV12-3 or TRBV12-4 and TRBJ2-7; 8 positions agree with TRBD1. Losses at the gene ends were 6 bases for V and 3 bases for J; bases not matched to a gene: 7. This CDR3 is built from 14 residues.

This rearrangement joins TRBV29-1 to TRBJ2-3; 9 nucleotides match TRBD2. V dropped 5 bases and J dropped 1; count of bases not matched to a gene: 1. The CDR3 totals 13 residues. The germline CDR1 and CDR2 sequences are SQVTM and ANQGSEA. The CDR3 coding sequence is TGCAGCGTTATAGCGGGGGGCACAGATACGCAGTATTTT. Its translation: CSVIAGGTDTQYF.

As regards this clonotype: This may come from a read error, since a much larger clone is one base off. The chain uses TRBV30 and TRBJ2-1, with a weak D call TRBD2 (5 bases). CDR1 is GTSNPN and CDR2 is SVGIG in the germline V gene (reference sequence). This CDR3 is 12 amino acids long. The DNA of the CDR3 is TGTGCCTGGGCCCTTCTAGCCAATAAGCAGTTCTTC. It translates to CAWALLANKQFF.

The chain joins TRBV6-1 to TRBJ1-6; D possibly corresponds to TRBD1 (5 bases). The CDR3 totals 13 residues. Germline-derived CDR1 and CDR2 are MNHNS and SASEGT. V was trimmed by 5 bases and J by 11 bases, leaving 13 bases between them. The CDR3 here is CASSNQGSAPLHF. The DNA for the CDR3 is TGTGCCAGCAGTAACCAGGGTTCTGCACCCCTCCACTTT.

J is TRBJ2-1 and V is TRBV5-1; 10 nucleotides match TRBD2. Looked up from germline, CDR1 is SGHRS and CDR2 is YFSETQ. Trimming cost V 1 base and J 7 bases; bases outside gene matches: 11. The CDR3 runs 17 residues. The CDR3 DNA reads as TGCGCCAGCAGCTTGACACTAGCGGGACCTCAAGGGAATGAGCAGTTCTTC. Translation gives CASSLTLAGPQGNEQFF.